Below are 26 T cell receptor beta chains sequenced from a single sample in a study of control samples from healthy donors and cancer patients. TCRdb's copy holds only in-frame clones and misses some; the assay was immunoSEQ multiplex PCR. The repertoire consists of over 150,000 clones, with 85% to 95% occurring once and the leading ten covering more than 1.4%. The sequencing input was blood. Every receptor here comes from a man between 18 and 35 years old in good health.

Worth noting for this clone: This could be a read error, since a much larger clone is one nucleotide away. The chain carries TRBV6-6 and TRBJ1-3; D is unclear. The CDR3 has 14 amino acids. V dropped 2 bases and J dropped 0 bases, with 5 bases sitting between them. Germline CDR1 MNHNY, CDR2 SVGAGI (reference sequence). CDR3 in DNA: TGTGCCAGCAGTTACGAAGGCTCTGGAAACACCATATATTTT. As protein: CASSYEGSGNTIYF.

This clone was recorded only once. The chain recombines TRBV29-1 with TRBJ1-1, with 9 bases fitting TRBD1. The CDR3 runs to 16 residues. CDR1 and CDR2 (germline): SQVTM, ANQGSEA. J gave up 5 bases and V 2 bases, and 12 bases lay outside the gene matches. CDR3 nucleotide sequence: TGCAGCGTTGAAAGGGGACAGGGAAGGGGTAAGACTGAAGCTTTCTTT. This encodes CSVERGQGRGKTEAFF.

This sequence joins TRBV30 and TRBJ1-3; perhaps TRBD1 as D (6 bases). This CDR3 is 15 amino acids long. V gave up 0 bases and J gave up 4 bases, with 13 bases separating them. CDR1 and CDR2 from the germline V gene are GTSNPN and SVGIG (reference sequence). The CDR3 here is CAWSVFGGLGNTIYF. CDR3 nucleotide sequence: TGTGCCTGGAGTGTCTTCGGGGGGCTAGGAAACACCATATATTTT.

This chain connects TRBV2 to TRBJ2-7, with D possibly matching TRBD1 (6 bases). From germline, CDR1 is SNHLY and CDR2 FYNNEI. Trimming shortened V by 1 base and J by 2 bases, and 12 bases separated the two germline ends. The CDR3 runs 15 residues. The CDR3 DNA is TGTGCCAGCAGTGAAGGGACAGTACTTACCTACGAGCAGTACTTC. Amino acid sequence: CASSEGTVLTYEQYF. The whole variable domain, remainder taken from reference TRBV2 and TRBJ2-7, is EPEVTQTPSHQVTQMGQEVILRCVPISNHLYFYWYRQILGQKVEFLVSFYNNEISEKSEIFDDQFSVERPDGSNFTLKIRSTKLEDSAMYFCASSEGTVLTYEQYFGPGTRLTVT.

This chain connects TRBV6-6 to TRBJ2-1, with TRBD2 matching over 8 bases. V lost 5 bases to trimming and J lost 0 bases; unmatched junction nucleotides: 18. This CDR3 is 20 amino acids long. Germline V CDR1 and CDR2: MNHNY, SVGAGI (reference sequence). CDR3 bases: TGTGCCAGCAGTCCTCCTAGCGGGCTCCGGGGCCTTGGCTCCTACAATGAGCAGTTCTTC. This translates into CASSPPSGLRGLGSYNEQFF.

A few counts support this clone. This chain connects TRBV7-9 to TRBJ1-6; 7 bases are shared with TRBD1. V dropped 5 bases and J dropped 10; count of bases not matched to a gene: 8. The CDR3 has 14 residues. In germline, CDR1 is SEHNR, CDR2 FQNEAQ (reference sequence). CDR3 sequence (DNA): TGTGCCAGCAGCGCGACAGGGACTAGATCACCCCTCCACTTT. Amino acid sequence: CASSATGTRSPLHF.

The rearrangement links TRBV6-4 to TRBJ1-2; D is unresolved. The CDR3 length is 9 residues. The germline V gene encodes CDR1 MRHNA and CDR2 SNTAGT. The V end was cut by 4 bases, the J end by 8 bases, with 2 bases between. The CDR3 sequence: CASSAGYTF. CDR3 bases: TGTGCCAGCAGTGCGGGCTACACCTTC.

The rearrangement uses TRBV2 and TRBJ1-4; TRBD1 agrees at 7 bases. Germline V lookup: CDR1 SNHLY, CDR2 FYNNEI. V gave up 6 bases and J gave up 5 bases; unmatched junction bases: 6. This CDR3 has 14 amino acids. CDR3 sequence reads: CASSPRGANEKLFF. The CDR3 region has the DNA TGTGCCAGCAGCCCCAGGGGGGCCAATGAAAAACTGTTTTTT.

The genes are TRBV24-1 and TRBJ2-1; 7 bases agree with TRBD1. The CDR3 extends over 16 amino acids. V lost 7 bases and J lost 5; bases outside the gene matches: 13. Germline V gene data show CDR1 as KGHDR and CDR2 as SFDVKD. The CDR3 loop reads CATRFNRDSTDNEQFF. CDR3 in DNA: TGTGCCACCAGATTCAACCGGGACAGTACTGACAATGAGCAGTTCTTC.

The V gene is TRBV3-1 (or the pseudogene TRBV3-2), the J gene TRBJ1-5; the D is unclear. Trimming stripped 1 base from V and 11 bases from J, with 12 bases between. The CDR3 contains 13 residues. Germline V lookup: CDR1 LGHDT, CDR2 YNNKEL (reference sequence). CDR3 sequence: CASSQGNGKTQHF. The CDR3 DNA is TGTGCCAGCAGCCAAGGGAACGGGAAGACCCAGCATTTT.

The chain employs TRBV3-1 (or the pseudogene TRBV3-2) and TRBJ1-3; D is possibly TRBD1 (5 bases). The CDR3 consists of 16 residues. The germline V and J ends were trimmed by 0 bases and 0 bases, with 9 bases remaining between them. Germline-derived CDR1 and CDR2 are LGHDT and YNNKEL (reference sequence). The CDR3 spells CASSQDRGSSGNTIYF. DNA of the CDR3: TGTGCCAGCAGCCAAGATCGGGGCAGCTCTGGAAACACCATATATTTT.

This sequence joins TRBV3-1 (or the pseudogene TRBV3-2) and TRBJ1-2; maybe TRBD1 (5 bases). Germline CDR1 reads LGHDT; CDR2 reads YNNKEL (reference sequence). V lost 1 base to trimming and J lost 7 bases, with 19 bases between them. This CDR3 is 16 amino acids long. For the CDR3, the DNA is TGTGCCAGCAGCCAAGTCAATTCAGGGAGTTACCCTGGCTACACCTTC. This gives the protein CASSQVNSGSYPGYTF.

V and J are TRBV5-1 and TRBJ1-2; TRBD1 matches at 7 bases. The CDR3 covers 14 residues. V lost 0 bases, J lost 5 bases, and 4 bases stayed unmatched. Per germline, CDR1 SGHRS and CDR2 YFSETQ. This CDR3 reads CASSLESQGYGYTF. CDR3 DNA: TGCGCCAGCAGCTTGGAGTCACAGGGGTATGGCTACACCTTC.

V is TRBV5-1 and J is TRBJ1-3, with a weak D call TRBD1 (6 bases). With 0 bases removed from V and 0 bases from J, the gap between germline ends came to 13 bases. Germline CDR1 reads SGHRS; CDR2 reads YFSETQ. This CDR3 has 17 amino acids. CDR3 in amino acids: CASSLGLWTDSGNTIYF. The DNA of the CDR3 is TGCGCCAGCAGCTTGGGCCTCTGGACAGACTCTGGAAACACCATATATTTT.

The rearrangement links TRBV29-1 to TRBJ1-2, with 7 bases matching TRBD1. The trim removed 3 bases at V and 8 bases at J, leaving 9 bases unmatched. The germline CDR1 and CDR2 sequences are SQVTM and ANQGSEA. This CDR3 region has 13 residues. CDR3: CSVDFGTEVGYTF. For the CDR3, the DNA is TGCAGCGTTGATTTTGGGACAGAAGTGGGCTACACCTTC. The complete variable domain, with remaining parts taken from reference TRBV29-1 and TRBJ1-2, reads SAVISQKPSRDICQRGTSLTIQCQVDSQVTMMFWYRQQPGQSLTLIATANQGSEATYESGFVIDKFPISRPNLTFSTLTVSNMSPEDSSIYLCSVDFGTEVGYTFGSGTRLTVV.

The chain is built from TRBV2 and TRBJ2-7; 10 bases are a match to TRBD1. This CDR3 region has 14 residues. Germline values: CDR1 SNHLY, CDR2 FYNNEI. The junction had 4 bases not matched to a gene; V was cut back by 6 bases and J by 2 bases. The CDR3 DNA is TGTGCCAGCAGACCCGACAGGGGGCCCTACGAGCAGTACTTC. This gives the protein CASRPDRGPYEQYF.

This sequence joins TRBV2 and TRBJ2-7, with D possibly matching TRBD1 (6 bases). V gave up 5 bases and J gave up 0 bases, with 11 bases separating them. This CDR3 spans 14 amino acids. Germline loops: CDR1 SNHLY, CDR2 FYNNEI. Here the CDR3 reads CASSRTESSYEQYF. For the CDR3, the DNA is TGTGCCAGCAGTCGGACAGAGAGCTCCTACGAGCAGTACTTC.

This chain links TRBV25-1 with TRBJ1-2, with a tentative D call TRBD1 (6 bases). CDR1 MGHDK and CDR2 SYGVNS come from the germline V gene. This CDR3 is 15 amino acids long. V lost 4 bases, J lost 1 base, and 13 bases lay in between. DNA of the CDR3: TGTGCCAGCAGTGCCGGGGGGGCGGGTAACTATGGCTACACCTTC. Protein: CASSAGGAGNYGYTF.

The rearrangement links TRBV7-8 to TRBJ1-4; 8 nucleotides line up with TRBD1. The ends lost 0 bases at V and 0 bases at J; junction bases unmatched: 12. Germline V CDR1 and CDR2: SGHVS, FQNEAQ. The CDR3 is 20 residues long. CDR3 coding DNA: TGTGCCAGCAGCTTAGCTCAAGTCTGGCAGGGGGCAGCAACTAATGAAAAACTGTTTTTT. Translating it yields CASSLAQVWQGAATNEKLFF.

The chain has TRBV2 and TRBJ1-5; 7 bases are a match to TRBD1. There are 14 residues in the CDR3. J gave up 3 bases and V 6 bases, and 5 bases lay outside the gene matches. Germline lookup yields CDR1 SNHLY and CDR2 FYNNEI. CDR3 nucleotide sequence: TGTGCCAGCAGGACGGACAGGATCAATCAGCCCCAGCATTTT. This encodes CASRTDRINQPQHF.

J is TRBJ2-1 and V is TRBV12-5, with 8 bases that match TRBD2. The V segment lost 3 bases and the J segment 9 bases; nucleotides outside the gene matches: 10. The V gene's germline CDR1 is LGHNT and CDR2 FRNRAP. This CDR3 is built from 15 residues. The CDR3 DNA reads as TGTGCTAGTGGTTTTACCGGGACTAGAAGCGTTGAGCAGTTCTTC. Its protein is CASGFTGTRSVEQFF.

The chain has TRBV3-1 (or the pseudogene TRBV3-2) and TRBJ1-1; tentatively, D is TRBD1 (6 bases). V was shortened by 4 bases and J by 5 bases, with 8 bases between the two germline ends. There are 12 residues in the CDR3. Germline CDR1 reads LGHDT; CDR2 reads YNNKEL (reference sequence). CDR3 sequence: CASSLRGTEAFF. For the CDR3, the DNA is TGTGCCAGCAGCCTTAGGGGGACTGAAGCTTTCTTT.

The gene calls are TRBV4-1 and TRBJ1-2; a possible D gene is TRBD1 (5 bases). The germline V gene has CDR1 MGHRA and CDR2 YSYEKL. Trimming left V 0 bases short and J 4 bases short, with 15 bases between. There are 16 residues in the CDR3. As DNA, the CDR3 is TGCGCCAGCAGCCAAGAGGGCACAGGTTACTTCTATGGCTACACCTTC. This gives the protein CASSQEGTGYFYGYTF.

The J gene is TRBJ2-3, the V gene TRBV10-1; D is unresolved. CDR3 length equals 12 residues. Trimming cost V 7 bases and J 0 bases, with 5 bases left between them. Germline loops: CDR1 WNHNN, CDR2 SYGVQD (reference sequence). CDR3 loop: CASMDSTDTQYF. CDR3 DNA sequence: TGCGCCAGCATGGACAGCACAGATACGCAGTATTTT.

The chain employs TRBV9 and TRBJ2-2; 9 nucleotides line up with TRBD2. CDR3 length: 15 residues. Germline CDR1 SGDLS, CDR2 YYNGEE. Trimming took 0 bases from V and 3 from J; bases not matched to a gene: 0. CDR3 sequence reads: CASSVGGGDTGELFF. CDR3 in DNA: TGTGCCAGCAGCGTAGGCGGGGGGGACACCGGGGAGCTGTTTTTT.

The rearrangement links TRBV24-1 to TRBJ2-2, with D tentatively TRBD1 (7 bases). The CDR3 has 18 residues. In germline, CDR1 is KGHDR, CDR2 SFDVKD. V lost 2 bases, J lost 2 bases, and 17 bases lay in between. The chain's CDR3 is CATSDSSGQGGNTGELFF. CDR3 nucleotide sequence: TGTGCCACCAGTGATTCCTCCGGGCAGGGGGGTAACACCGGGGAGCTGTTTTTT.